This T cell receptor beta chain was identified during a study of cytomegalovirus exposure and HLA in healthy donors. PCR primers comprised 60 Vbeta and 13 Jbeta primers. The method was immunoSEQ multiplex PCR; TCRdb's version includes in-frame clones alone and lacks a portion of them. Found here are about 180,000 clones, around 80% of them singletons; the top ten hold roughly 1.4%. Study observations and caveats: Overall, roughly 150 TCR beta chains were annotated as cytomegalovirus-associated.

Concerning this clone: Its target is not known.

V lost 4 bases, J lost 8 bases, and 12 bases lay in between. Per the germline V gene, CDR1 is SNHLY and CDR2 is FYNNEI. CDR3 size: 13 residues. This chain connects TRBV2 to TRBJ2-1, with a tentative D call TRBD2 (5 bases). The sequenced sample was PBMCs. The receptor was isolated from a girl between 10 and 17 years old in good health and CMV-seropositive. The CDR3 region is CASSAGPDYEQFF. In DNA, the CDR3 is TGTGCCAGCAGTGCCGGCCCGGACTATGAGCAGTTCTTC.